This T cell receptor beta chain was recovered during a study of control samples from healthy donors and cancer patients. The V and J ends lost 2 bases and 7 bases respectively, with 12 bases between them. Germline CDR1 and CDR2: MDHEN and SYDVKM. The CDR3 has 15 residues. Profiling relied on immunoSEQ multiplex PCR, and the TCRdb table lists in-frame clones only, not all of them. This sample has 120,000 or so clones; about 89% occur once, and the top ten carry 7.8%. The chain combines TRBV28 with TRBJ1-6; no definite D call. This TCR was recovered from a woman younger than 35 in good health. The sample taken for sequencing was blood. The CDR3 region has the DNA TGTGCCAGCAGTTTAGGCGGGCTTCGCAATTCACCCCTCCACTTT. As protein: CASSLGGLRNSPLHF.